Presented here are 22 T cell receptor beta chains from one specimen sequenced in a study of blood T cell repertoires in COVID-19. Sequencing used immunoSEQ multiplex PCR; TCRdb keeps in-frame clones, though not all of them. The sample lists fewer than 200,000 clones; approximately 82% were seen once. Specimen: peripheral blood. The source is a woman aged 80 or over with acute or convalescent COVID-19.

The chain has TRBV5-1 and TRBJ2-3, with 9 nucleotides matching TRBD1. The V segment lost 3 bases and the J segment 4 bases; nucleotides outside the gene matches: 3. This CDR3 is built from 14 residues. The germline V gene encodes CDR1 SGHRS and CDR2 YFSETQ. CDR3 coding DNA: TGCGCCAGCAGCTGGGACAGGGCGGCAGATACGCAGTATTTT. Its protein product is CASSWDRAADTQYF.

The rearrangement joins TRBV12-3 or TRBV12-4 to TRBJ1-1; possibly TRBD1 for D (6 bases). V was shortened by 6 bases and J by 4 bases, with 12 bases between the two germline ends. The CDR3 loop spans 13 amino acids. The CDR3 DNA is TGTGCCAGCAGGACACAGGGTAGCACTGAAGCTTTCTTT. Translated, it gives CASRTQGSTEAFF.

The CDR3 DNA reads TGTGCCAGCAGCCCAATGAAGGGGACTAGCGGGAGCACAGATACGCAGTATTTT. Translation gives CASSPMKGTSGSTDTQYF. The chain carries TRBV3-1 (or the pseudogene TRBV3-2) and TRBJ2-3; 12 nucleotides align to TRBD2. Trimming took 4 bases from V and 0 from J; bases not matched to a gene: 8. The CDR3 sequence is 18 residues long. CDR1 is LGHDT, CDR2 YNNKEL, per germline (reference sequence).

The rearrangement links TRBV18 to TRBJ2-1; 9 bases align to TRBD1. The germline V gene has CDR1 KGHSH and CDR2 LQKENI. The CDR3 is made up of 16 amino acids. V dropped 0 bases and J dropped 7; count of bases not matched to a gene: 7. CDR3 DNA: TGTGCCAGCTCACCACCGGGACAGGGAATAGCTAATGAGCAGTTCTTC. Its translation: CASSPPGQGIANEQFF.

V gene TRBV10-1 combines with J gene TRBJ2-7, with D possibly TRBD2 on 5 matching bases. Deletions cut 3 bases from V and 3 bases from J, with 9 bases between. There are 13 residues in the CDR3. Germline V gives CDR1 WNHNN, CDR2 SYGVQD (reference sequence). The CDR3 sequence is CASSDGEIYEQYF. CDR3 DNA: TGCGCCAGCAGTGACGGGGAAATCTACGAGCAGTACTTC.

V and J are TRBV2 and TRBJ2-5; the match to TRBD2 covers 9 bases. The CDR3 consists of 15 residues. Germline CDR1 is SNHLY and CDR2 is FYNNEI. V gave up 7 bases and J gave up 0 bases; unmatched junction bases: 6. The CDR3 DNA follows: TGTGCCAGCACCGTGACTAGCGGCTACCAAGAGACCCAGTACTTC. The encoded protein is CASTVTSGYQETQYF.

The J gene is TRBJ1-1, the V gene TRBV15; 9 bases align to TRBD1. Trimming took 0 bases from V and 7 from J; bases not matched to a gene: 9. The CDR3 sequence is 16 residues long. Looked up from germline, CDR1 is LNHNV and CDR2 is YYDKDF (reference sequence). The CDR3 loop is CATSRDPGTGSLEAFF. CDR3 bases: TGTGCCACCAGCAGAGATCCCGGGACAGGGAGTCTTGAAGCTTTCTTT.

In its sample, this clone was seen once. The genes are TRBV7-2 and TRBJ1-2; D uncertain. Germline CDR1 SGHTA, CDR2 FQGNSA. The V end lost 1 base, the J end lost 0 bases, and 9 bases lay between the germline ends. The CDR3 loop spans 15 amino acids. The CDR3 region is CASSLVLQTNYGYTF. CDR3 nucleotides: TGTGCCAGCAGCTTAGTGTTACAGACTAACTATGGCTACACCTTC.

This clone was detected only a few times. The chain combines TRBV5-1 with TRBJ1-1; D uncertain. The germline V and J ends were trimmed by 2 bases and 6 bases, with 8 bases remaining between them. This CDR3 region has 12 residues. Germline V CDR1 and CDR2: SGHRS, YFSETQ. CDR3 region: CASSFPAAEAFF. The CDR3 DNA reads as TGCGCCAGCAGCTTCCCTGCGGCTGAAGCTTTCTTT.

The CDR3 nucleotides are TGTGCCAGCAGCGCCAACCCCTCTAGAGGCTCCTACAATGAGCAGTTCTTC. Protein product: CASSANPSRGSYNEQFF. This chain links TRBV9 with TRBJ2-1; D unclear. The CDR3 loop spans 17 amino acids. Trimming removed 3 bases from V and 0 bases from J, with 16 bases in between. Germline V gene lookup returns CDR1 SGDLS and CDR2 YYNGEE.

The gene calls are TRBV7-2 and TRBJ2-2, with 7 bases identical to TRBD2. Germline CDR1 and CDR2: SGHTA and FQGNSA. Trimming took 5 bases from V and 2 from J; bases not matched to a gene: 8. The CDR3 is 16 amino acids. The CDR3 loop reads CASSPAGRANTGELFF. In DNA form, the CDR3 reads TGTGCCAGCAGCCCGGCGGGGAGGGCCAACACCGGGGAGCTGTTTTTT.

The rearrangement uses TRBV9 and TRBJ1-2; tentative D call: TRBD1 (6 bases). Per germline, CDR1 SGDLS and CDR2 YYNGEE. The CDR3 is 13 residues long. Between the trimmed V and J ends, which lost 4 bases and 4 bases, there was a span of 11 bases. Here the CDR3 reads CASSRTGSYGYTF. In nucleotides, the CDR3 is TGTGCCAGCAGCCGTACAGGGAGCTATGGCTACACCTTC.

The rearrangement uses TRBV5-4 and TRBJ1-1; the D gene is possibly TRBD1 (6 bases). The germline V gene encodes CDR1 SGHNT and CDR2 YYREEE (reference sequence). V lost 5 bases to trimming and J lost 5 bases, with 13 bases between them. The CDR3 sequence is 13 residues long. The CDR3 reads CASSRRQGTEAFF. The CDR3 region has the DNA TGTGCCAGCAGTCGGCGCCAGGGGACTGAAGCTTTCTTT.

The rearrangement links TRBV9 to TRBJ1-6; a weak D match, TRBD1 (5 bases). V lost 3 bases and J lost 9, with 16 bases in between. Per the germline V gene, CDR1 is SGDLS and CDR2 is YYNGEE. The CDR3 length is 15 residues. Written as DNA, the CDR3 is TGTGCCAGCAGCGCCCAGACCCAGGGTGGTTCACCCCTCCACTTT. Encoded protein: CASSAQTQGGSPLHF.

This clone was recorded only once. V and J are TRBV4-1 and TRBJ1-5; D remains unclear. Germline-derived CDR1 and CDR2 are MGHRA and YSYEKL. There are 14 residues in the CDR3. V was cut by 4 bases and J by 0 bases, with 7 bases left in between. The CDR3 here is CASSPSYSNQPQHF. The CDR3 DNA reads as TGCGCCAGCAGCCCCAGTTATAGCAATCAGCCCCAGCATTTT.

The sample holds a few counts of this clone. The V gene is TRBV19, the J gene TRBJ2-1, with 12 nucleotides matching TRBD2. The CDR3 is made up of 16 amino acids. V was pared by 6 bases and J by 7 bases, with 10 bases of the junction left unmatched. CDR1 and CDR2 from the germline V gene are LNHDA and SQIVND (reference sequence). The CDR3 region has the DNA TGTGCCAGTAGCACGGAGACTAGCGGGAGAGAGAATGAGCAGTTCTTC. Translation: CASSTETSGRENEQFF.

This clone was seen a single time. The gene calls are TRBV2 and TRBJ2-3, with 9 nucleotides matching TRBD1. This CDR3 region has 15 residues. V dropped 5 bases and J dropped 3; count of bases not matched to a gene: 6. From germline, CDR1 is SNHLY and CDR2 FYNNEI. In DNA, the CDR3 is TGTGCCAGCAGTAACCGGGACAGGGCAACAGATACGCAGTATTTT. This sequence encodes CASSNRDRATDTQYF.

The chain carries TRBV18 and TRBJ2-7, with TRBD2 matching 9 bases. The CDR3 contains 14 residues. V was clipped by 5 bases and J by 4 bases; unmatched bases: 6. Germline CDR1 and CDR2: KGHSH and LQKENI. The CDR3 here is CASSSPTSGYEQYF. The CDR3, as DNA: TGTGCCAGCTCAAGTCCGACTAGCGGATACGAGCAGTACTTC.

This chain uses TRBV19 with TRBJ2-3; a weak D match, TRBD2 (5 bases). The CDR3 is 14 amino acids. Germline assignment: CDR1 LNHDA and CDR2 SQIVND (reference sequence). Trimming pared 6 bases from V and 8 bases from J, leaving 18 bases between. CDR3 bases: TGTGCCAGTAGCGACCCTTCCCGGGGTTCTACGCAGTATTTT. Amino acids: CASSDPSRGSTQYF. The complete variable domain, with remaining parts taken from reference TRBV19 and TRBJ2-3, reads DGGITQSPKYLFRKEGQNVTLSCEQNLNHDAMYWYRQDPGQGLRLIYYSQIVNDFQKGDIAEGYSVSREKKESFPLTVTSAQKNPTAFYLCASSDPSRGSTQYFGPGTRLTVL.

The CDR3 sequence: CASSIPGLARWEQFF. In DNA, the CDR3 is TGTGCCAGTAGTATCCCCGGACTAGCCAGGTGGGAGCAGTTCTTC. This rearrangement joins TRBV19 to TRBJ2-1; 8 nucleotides line up with TRBD2. The V gene's germline CDR1 is LNHDA and CDR2 SQIVND (reference sequence). V was pared by 3 bases and J by 10 bases, with 11 bases of the junction left unmatched. This CDR3 contains 15 residues.

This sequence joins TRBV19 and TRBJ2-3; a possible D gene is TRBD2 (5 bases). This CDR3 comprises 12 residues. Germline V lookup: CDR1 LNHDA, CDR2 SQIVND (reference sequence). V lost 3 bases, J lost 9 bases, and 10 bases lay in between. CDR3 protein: CASSIGKGTQYF. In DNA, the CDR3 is TGTGCCAGTAGTATCGGGAAAGGGACGCAGTATTTT.

DNA of the CDR3: TGCGCCAGCAGCTTGGGGGACAGATCCTACGAGCAGTACTTC. It specifies CASSLGDRSYEQYF. The genes are TRBV5-1 and TRBJ2-7, with 7 bases lining up with TRBD1. The CDR3 spans 14 residues. After removal of 0 bases from V and 1 base from J, the junction contained 1 base not matched to a gene. Germline CDR1 SGHRS, CDR2 YFSETQ. Complete variable domain (other parts from reference TRBV5-1 and TRBJ2-7): KAGVTQTPRYLIKTRGQQVTLSCSPISGHRSVSWYQQTPGQGLQFLFEYFSETQRNKGNFPGRFSGRQFSNSRSEMNVSTLELGDSALYLCASSLGDRSYEQYFGPGTRLTVT.